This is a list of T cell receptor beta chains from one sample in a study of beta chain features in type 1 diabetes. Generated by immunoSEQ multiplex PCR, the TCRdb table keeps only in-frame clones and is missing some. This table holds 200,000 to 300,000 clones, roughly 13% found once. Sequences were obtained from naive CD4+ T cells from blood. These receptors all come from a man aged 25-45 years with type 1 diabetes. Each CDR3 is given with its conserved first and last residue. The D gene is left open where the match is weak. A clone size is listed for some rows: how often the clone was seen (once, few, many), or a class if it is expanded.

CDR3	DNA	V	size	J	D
CAWRSGGGAGETQYF	TGTGCCTGGAGGTCAGGCGGGGGGGCCGGGGAGACCCAGTACTTC	TRBV30	.	TRBJ2-5	TRBD2
CATQAGAYNEQFF	TGTGCCACACAAGCGGGGGCCTACAATGAGCAGTTCTTC	TRBV2	.	TRBJ2-1	TRBD2
CAWSPAPRGGEQFF	TGTGCCTGGAGCCCCGCCCCCCGGGGGGGTGAGCAGTTCTTC	TRBV30	.	TRBJ2-1	TRBD2
CASTLTGAHMNTEAFF	TGTGCCAGCACCCTTACAGGGGCCCACATGAACACTGAAGCTTTCTTT	TRBV7-9	.	TRBJ1-1	TRBD1
CASSPPLRLEQYF	TGTGCCAGCTCACCACCTTTGAGACTCGAGCAGTACTTC	TRBV18	.	TRBJ2-7	.
CASSHRNWGQGPADTQYF	TGCGCCAGCAGCCACCGAAATTGGGGACAGGGGCCGGCAGATACGCAGTATTTT	TRBV5-1	few	TRBJ2-3	TRBD1
CASSFRLAGGPGTQYF	TGTGCCAGCAGCTTCCGACTAGCGGGGGGCCCTGGGACGCAGTATTTT	TRBV4-2	few	TRBJ2-3	TRBD2
CAWTADFLGGSGNTIYF	TGTGCCTGGACCGCGGACTTCCTAGGGGGCTCTGGAAACACCATATATTTT	TRBV30	.	TRBJ1-3	.
CAWSVRVQETQYF	TGTGCCTGGAGTGTACGAGTCCAAGAGACCCAGTACTTC	TRBV30	.	TRBJ2-5	.
CASSSGGWDRSTEAFF	TGTGCCAGCAGCTCCGGTGGTTGGGACAGGAGCACTGAAGCTTTCTTT	TRBV11-2	few	TRBJ1-1	TRBD1
CATRLAGGSYNEQFF	TGTGCCACCAGACTAGCGGGAGGCTCCTACAATGAGCAGTTCTTC	TRBV15	.	TRBJ2-1	TRBD2
CASSEGQGTYGYTF	TGCGCCAGCAGTGAAGGACAGGGGACCTATGGCTACACCTTC	TRBV10-2	.	TRBJ1-2	TRBD1
CASSIQGSYNEQFF	TGCGCCAGCAGTATCCAGGGCTCCTACAATGAGCAGTTCTTC	TRBV5-1	few	TRBJ2-1	.
CASRANRVTGELFF	TGTGCCAGCAGAGCAAACAGGGTCACCGGGGAGCTGTTTTTT	TRBV6-1	.	TRBJ2-2	.
CSVGQGNQPQHF	TGCAGCGTCGGACAGGGGAATCAGCCCCAGCATTTT	TRBV29-1	.	TRBJ1-5	TRBD1
CASSLPYQRGEETQYF	TGTGCCAGCAGCTTGCCGTACCAGCGGGGGGAAGAGACCCAGTACTTC	TRBV5-4	once	TRBJ2-5	TRBD2
CASSSRGYQFF	TGTGCCAGCAGTTCCCGGGGATACCAGTTCTTC	TRBV28	once	TRBJ2-1	.
CSVEGTGGYQETQYF	TGCAGCGTAGAAGGGACAGGGGGATACCAAGAGACCCAGTACTTC	TRBV29-1	few	TRBJ2-5	TRBD1
CASSLRLADSYNEQFF	TGTGCCAGCAGCTTACGACTAGCGGACTCCTACAATGAGCAGTTCTTC	TRBV7-2	few	TRBJ2-1	TRBD2
CASRLQGATTDTQYF	TGTGCCAGCAGACTTCAGGGGGCGACCACAGATACGCAGTATTTT	TRBV6-5	.	TRBJ2-3	TRBD1